The 17 T cell receptor beta chains given below trace back to one sample, sequenced in a study of early T cells in non-severe SARS-CoV-2 infection (dated by TCRdb to the early 2020s). Library preparation employed 5' RACE. TCRdb names NextSeq 500 as the instrument used. TCRdb passed the public sequencing reads through fastp at Q25 and MiXCR, retaining productive beta sequences. Each entry merges the rows of one CDR3 protein and shows their most common DNA and genes. The sample has tens of thousands of distinct CDR3 sequences on record, about 15% of them singletons. The top ten hold 5% to 7% of the sample. The sequenced sample consisted of whole blood. Source of these receptors: an adult who was a healthcare worker with PCR-confirmed SARS-CoV-2 infection or an uninfected control (not recorded which).

The sample holds a few counts of this clonotype. The V and J genes are TRBV28 and TRBJ1-5; a weak D match, TRBD1 (5 bases). V lost 6 bases and J 3 bases, leaving 15 bases between the germline ends. Germline CDR1 is MDHEN and CDR2 is SYDVKM. The length of the CDR3 is 15 residues. The CDR3 bases are TGTGCCAGCAGCCCTATACAGGAGCTCAATCAGCCCCAGCATTTT. As protein: CASSPIQELNQPQHF.

The chain couples TRBV11-3 to TRBJ2-7; D unresolved. This CDR3 has 15 residues. The V and J ends lost 5 bases and 4 bases respectively, with 18 bases between them. Germline-derived CDR1 and CDR2 are SGHNT and YENEEA. The CDR3 DNA reads as TGTGCCAGCAGCCCTACAGCAGCCCGGTCTTACGAGCAGTACTTC. It encodes CASSPTAARSYEQYF.

The V and J genes are TRBV6-2 or TRBV6-3 and TRBJ1-1, with TRBD1 as a possible D gene (6 bases). The germline V gene encodes CDR1 MNHEY and CDR2 SVGEGT. The CDR3 loop spans 17 amino acids. V lost 6 bases and J lost 2, with 22 bases in between. CDR3 nucleotides: TGTGCCAGCAGCAAACAACATACAGGGACATCTAACACTGAAGCTTTCTTT. Residues: CASSKQHTGTSNTEAFF.

The genes are TRBV30 and TRBJ1-4; 7 nucleotides align to TRBD1. CDR1 and CDR2 (germline): GTSNPN, SVGIG (reference sequence). CDR3 length equals 12 residues. Unmatched junction bases numbered 1, after V lost 3 bases and J lost 6 bases. CDR3 protein: CAWSGTDEKLFF. CDR3 DNA sequence: TGTGCCTGGAGCGGGACAGATGAAAAACTGTTTTTT.

This clonotype was seen a few times. The chain combines TRBV7-2 with TRBJ1-4, with D possibly matching TRBD1 (6 bases). The germline CDR1 and CDR2 sequences are SGHTA and FQGNSA. The V end was cut by 5 bases, the J end by 6 bases, with 10 bases between. The CDR3 covers 13 residues. CDR3 amino acids: CASSTGLDEKLFF. The CDR3 DNA reads TGTGCCAGCAGCACAGGGTTGGATGAAAAACTGTTTTTT.

The gene calls are TRBV28 and TRBJ1-5; D remains ambiguous. With 2 bases removed from V and 0 bases from J, the gap between germline ends came to 8 bases. In germline, CDR1 is MDHEN, CDR2 SYDVKM. CDR3 length: 15 amino acids. DNA of the CDR3: TGTGCCAGCAGTTTACCAGAAGATAGCAATCAGCCCCAGCATTTT. Translating gives CASSLPEDSNQPQHF.

This clonotype turned up a few times. J is TRBJ2-5 and V is TRBV18, with D tentatively TRBD2 (6 bases). The V and J ends lost 5 bases and 4 bases respectively, with 14 bases between them. This CDR3 is 14 amino acids long. From germline, CDR1 is KGHSH and CDR2 LQKENI. The CDR3 nucleotides are TGTGCCAGCTCATCTTCGTTCGGGGGAGAGACCCAGTACTTC. Protein: CASSSSFGGETQYF.

This clonotype occurred a few times. The chain has TRBV28 and TRBJ1-6; D remains unclear. From germline, CDR1 is MDHEN and CDR2 SYDVKM. The CDR3 is 11 residues long. Trimming removed 5 bases at V and 7 bases at J, with 3 bases between. Here the CDR3 reads CASSLNSPLHF. CDR3 in DNA: TGTGCCAGCAGTCTAAATTCACCCCTCCACTTT. Filled out from reference TRBV28 and TRBJ1-6, the complete variable domain reads DVKVTQSSRYLVKRTGEKVFLECVQDMDHENMFWYRQDPGLGLRLIYFSYDVKMKEKGDIPEGYSVSREKKERFSLILESASTNQTSMYLCASSLNSPLHFGNGTRLTVT.

The rearrangement uses TRBV19 and TRBJ2-3; D could derive from TRBD1 or TRBD2 (5 bases each). The CDR3 covers 15 residues. Germline CDR1 LNHDA, CDR2 SQIVND (reference sequence). V lost 10 bases and J lost 2, with 19 bases in between. The CDR3 DNA reads as TGTGCCACTCAAGAGGGTGACAGTCACACAGATACGCAGTATTTT. This sequence encodes CATQEGDSHTDTQYF.

J is TRBJ1-5 and V is TRBV2; 9 bases map to TRBD1. CDR1 SNHLY and CDR2 FYNNEI come from the germline V gene. With V trimmed by 6 bases and J by 6 bases, 6 bases remained unmatched. This CDR3 region has 14 residues. CDR3 sequence reads: CASSGTGGSQPQHF. The CDR3 nucleotides read TGTGCCAGCAGCGGCACAGGGGGCAGTCAGCCCCAGCATTTT.

CDR3 loop: CASSRPGSNQPQHF. CDR3 DNA: TGTGCCAGTAGTAGGCCGGGCTCCAATCAGCCCCAGCATTTT. V usage is TRBV19 and J usage is TRBJ1-5, with D unresolved. The germline V gene encodes CDR1 LNHDA and CDR2 SQIVND (reference sequence). This CDR3 is built from 14 residues. V was clipped by 4 bases and J by 3 bases, with 10 bases between them.

V and J are TRBV12-3 or TRBV12-4 and TRBJ1-1; 9 nucleotides line up with TRBD1. Trimming took 5 bases from V and 3 from J; bases not matched to a gene: 7. The length of the CDR3 is 15 residues. The CDR3 region has the DNA TGTGCCAGCAGTCAAATCAACAGGGGGCACACTGAAGCTTTCTTT. This gives the protein CASSQINRGHTEAFF.

This clonotype was counted ten times or more. J is TRBJ2-1 and V is TRBV2; no reliable D call. CDR1 is SNHLY, CDR2 FYNNEI, per germline. The CDR3 has 11 amino acids. Trimming stripped 0 bases from V and 10 bases from J, with 4 bases between. This chain's CDR3 is CASSEASEQFF. The CDR3 nucleotides are TGTGCCAGCAGTGAAGCATCGGAGCAGTTCTTC.

This clonotype was counted ten times or more. The rearrangement joins TRBV4-2 to TRBJ1-6; D is unresolved. Trimming pared 0 bases from V and 7 bases from J, leaving 7 bases between. Germline V CDR1 and CDR2: LGHNA, YNFKEQ. The CDR3 extends over 14 amino acids. CDR3 protein: CASSQEGTNSPLHF. The DNA for the CDR3 is TGTGCCAGCAGCCAAGAAGGTACGAATTCACCCCTCCACTTT.

CDR3 region: CASSRWGQQEAFF. CDR3 DNA: TGTGCCAGCAGCCGCTGGGGACAGCAGGAAGCTTTCTTT. V is TRBV2 and J is TRBJ1-1; 7 bases are a match to TRBD1. Trimming cost V 6 bases and J 8 bases; bases outside gene matches: 9. Germline V gene data show CDR1 as SNHLY and CDR2 as FYNNEI. CDR3 length: 13 amino acids.

This clonotype has only a few counts. The chain's CDR3 is CASSTWTGQYNEQFF. In DNA form, the CDR3 reads TGTGCCAGCAGCACCTGGACAGGGCAGTACAATGAGCAGTTCTTC. The chain links TRBV11-2 to TRBJ2-1, with 8 bases matching TRBD1. The CDR3 has 15 amino acids. The V and J ends lost 5 bases and 4 bases, in that order; junction bases with no gene match: 7. The germline V gene encodes CDR1 SGHAT and CDR2 FQNNGV. Using reference TRBV11-2 and TRBJ2-1 for the parts outside the CDR3, the full variable domain is EAGVAQSPRYKIIEKRQSVAFWCNPISGHATLYWYQQILGQGPKLLIQFQNNGVVDDSQLPKDRFSAERLKGVDSTLKIQPAKLEDSAVYLCASSTWTGQYNEQFFGPGTRLTVL.

This clonotype was seen a handful of times. The gene calls are TRBV28 and TRBJ1-2; unclear D gene. In germline, CDR1 is MDHEN, CDR2 SYDVKM. The CDR3 spans 12 residues. Trimming pared 5 bases from V and 5 bases from J, leaving 9 bases between. The CDR3 region has the DNA TGTGCCAGCAGTCCGGCGGGGTATGGCTACACCTTC. Translation: CASSPAGYGYTF.